This T cell receptor (beta chain) is from a study of a mutant IDH1 vaccine in newly diagnosed glioma. Study as a whole: Vaccines began 4-6 weeks after radiotherapy alone, or with temozolomide cycles. Every participant had undergone radiotherapy, temozolomide, or both before, and most underwent both. Mean patient age was roughly 43 years; approximately 60% were male and about 38% female.

Only one count was recorded for this clone. Its antigen is undetermined. The trim removed 5 bases at V and 4 bases at J, leaving 7 bases unmatched. This CDR3 region has 15 residues. Germline CDR1 LNHDA, CDR2 SQIVND (reference sequence). The protocol was immunoSEQ multiplex PCR, while the TCRdb copy is restricted to in-frame clones and leaves out a portion. This table has 65,000 to 85,000 clones, more than 75% appearing once. The time point is: week 35, safety follow-up. Vaccination comprised doses that each held 300 ug of mutant IDH1 20-mer peptide, plus topical imiquimod. In every donor, the tumor was a new WHO grade 3 or 4 IDH1-mutant, ATRX-lost astrocytoma.

The clonotype originates from a man aged 30 to 39 with glioma. The sample here was PBMCs, taken from a glioma patient whose treatment included an IDH1 peptide vaccine. The chain carries TRBV19 and TRBJ1-1; TRBD1 agrees at 10 bases. CDR3 amino acids: CASSSRDRGFTEAFF. The CDR3 bases are TGTGCCAGTAGTTCCCGGGACAGGGGCTTCACTGAAGCTTTCTTT.